What follows describes a single T cell receptor (beta chain). Original methodology: Reference gene primer amplification in the assay estimated nucleated cell counts. Some clones are missing from TCRdb's copy, which holds only in-frame ones; the method was immunoSEQ multiplex PCR. That table is the source of V, J and clone size, and D and trimming were worked out from the DNA. The sample includes under 80,000 clones, roughly 80% seen only once; the top ten take approximately 5%. This entry is derived from a study of blood T cell repertoires in COVID-19. Study-wide context: Acute and convalescent COVID-19 specimens originated in the United States, Italy and Spain. From T cells, B-cell-depleted T cells, or PBMCs came the material, which was cDNA or gDNA.

The CDR3 totals 15 residues. The V and J ends lost 4 bases and 4 bases respectively, with 17 bases between them. Germline CDR1 and CDR2: SGHRS and YFSETQ. The gene calls are TRBV5-1 and TRBJ1-2; no definite D call. Sequencing used peripheral blood. This TCR was recovered from a woman aged 80 or older with active or convalescent COVID-19. CDR3 sequence reads: CASSINPAGIYGYTF. In DNA, the CDR3 is TGCGCCAGCAGCATAAACCCTGCGGGGATCTATGGCTACACCTTC.